This entry describes one T cell receptor (beta chain). Its antigen is not identified. Assay used: immunoSEQ multiplex PCR; TCRdb lists only in-frame clones, some missing. The table has about 110,000 clones, over 75% seen once. The data were taken from a study of T cell responses to AZD1222 COVID-19 vaccine. This CDR3 is built from 12 residues. V was shortened by 6 bases and J by 7 bases, with 9 bases between the two germline ends. General study findings and limits: Most donors were white British, females outnumbered males, and clonal diversity was possibly underestimated.

V and J are TRBV12-3 or TRBV12-4 and TRBJ1-4; no reliable D call. The sample in question was peripheral blood, obtained on day 0 of AZD1222 vaccination. This clonotype was obtained from an adult in good health. CDR3 nucleotide sequence: TGTGCCAGCAGGCTTCCAGGTGAAAAACTGTTTTTT. Amino acid sequence: CASRLPGEKLFF.